This paragraph covers one TCR beta chain sequence. Its matching antigen is unknown. Germline-derived CDR1 and CDR2 are MDHEN and SYDVKM. The trim removed 6 bases at V and 7 bases at J, leaving 6 bases unmatched. CDR3 length equals 14 residues. These data are taken from a study of T cell responses to AZD1222 COVID-19 vaccine. The repertoire was sequenced with immunoSEQ multiplex PCR; TCRdb's copy has only in-frame clones and lacks some. The sample gives some 150,000 clones, approximately 94% of which show up once; about 1.3% is in the top ten. Study-wide findings and caveats: Just six or seven AZD1222 recipients tested seropositive at baseline. Distributed over spike, vaccine-associated CD4 TCRs predominated at 160-218 and 743-854.

This TCR derives from an adult in good health. The chain uses TRBV28 and TRBJ1-5; 10 nucleotides align to TRBD1. The source was peripheral blood, collected on day 0 of AZD1222 vaccination. Written as DNA, the CDR3 is TGTGCCAGCAGGATGACAGGGGGCCAGCAGCCCCAGCATTTT. This codes for CASRMTGGQQPQHF.